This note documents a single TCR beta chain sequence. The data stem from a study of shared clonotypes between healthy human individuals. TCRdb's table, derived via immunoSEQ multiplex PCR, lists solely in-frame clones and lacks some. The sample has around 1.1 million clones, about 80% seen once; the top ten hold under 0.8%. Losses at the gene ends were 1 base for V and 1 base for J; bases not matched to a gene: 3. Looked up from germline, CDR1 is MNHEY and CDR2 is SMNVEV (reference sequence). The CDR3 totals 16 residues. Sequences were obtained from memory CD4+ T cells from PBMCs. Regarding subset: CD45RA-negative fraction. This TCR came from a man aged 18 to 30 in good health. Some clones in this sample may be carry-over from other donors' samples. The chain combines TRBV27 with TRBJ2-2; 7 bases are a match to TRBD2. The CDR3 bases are TGTGCCAGCAGTTTATTTGGCGGGAGGAACACCGGGGAGCTGTTTTTT. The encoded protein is CASSLFGGRNTGELFF.